This T cell receptor beta chain was profiled in a study of blood T cells in healthy people across ages. As for this clonotype: The target antigen is unknown.

A second PCR of 7 to 11 cycles used a sample-barcoded 5' primer and a J-beta primer mix. TCRdb recomputed calls from the 5' RACE reads with MiXCR, one row per CDR3 protein. Of 540,000 or so distinct CDR3 sequences in the sample, less than 60% are singletons; the top ten hold just under 25%. Study-level results: A strong correlation was found between TCR beta diversity and the percentage of naive T cells. Any changes in expanded clonotypes were possibly confounded, as donor CMV status remained unknown. Estimated diversity that came from one million T cells was considered an underestimate.

All donors came from Russia, were Caucasian and healthy, and spanned ages roughly 6 to 100. Sequenced material: blood. The clonotype comes from a man older than 75 in good health.

Written as DNA, the CDR3 is TGCGCCAGCAGCCAAGACGTGGGAAGGGGCTACACCTTC. It specifies CASSQDVGRGYTF. The J gene is TRBJ1-2, the V gene TRBV4-3, with D hard to call. Germline V lookup: CDR1 LGHNA, CDR2 YSLEER. This CDR3 contains 13 residues. Trimming took off 0 bases at V and 8 bases at J, with 10 bases between the two ends.